Below are 14 T cell receptor beta chains sequenced from a single sample in a study of neurological immune-mediated disorders. TCRdb analysed the 5' RACE reads with MiXCR anew, one entry per CDR3 protein. This sample carries some 20,000 distinct CDR3 sequences, approximately 15% of them seen once, and the ten largest clones take 6.5% to 9%. Sequencing was performed on CD4+ T cells from blood. All receptors derive from an older woman with HTLV-1-associated myelopathy (HAM/TSP).

This clonotype was seen many times. The genes are TRBV5-1 and TRBJ2-7, with TRBD1 matching 11 bases. Germline-derived CDR1 and CDR2 are SGHRS and YFSETQ. V trimming: 1 base; J trimming: 2 bases; junction bases outside the gene matches: 11. The CDR3 has 18 amino acids. The CDR3, as DNA: TGCGCCAGCAGCTTGTTCGGGACAGGGGGACCAGGGACCTACGAGCAGTACTTC. Translated: CASSLFGTGGPGTYEQYF.

This clonotype was picked up many times. DNA of the CDR3: TGCAGTACAGATCGGGGGAGTCAGGGGGGGCTGTCCCACGAGCAGTACTTC. Its protein product is CSTDRGSQGGLSHEQYF. The gene calls are TRBV20-1 and TRBJ2-7; D tentatively reads TRBD1 or TRBD2 (7 bases each). Germline CDR1 is DFQATT and CDR2 is SNEGSKA (reference sequence). Trimming took 8 bases from V and 5 from J, leaving 31 bases between them. This CDR3 has 17 residues.

This clonotype is medium-sized by share. This rearrangement joins TRBV20-1 to TRBJ2-3; 12 bases line up with TRBD1. Per the germline V gene, CDR1 is DFQATT and CDR2 is SNEGSKA (reference sequence). Unmatched junction bases numbered 7, after V lost 6 bases and J lost 3 bases. This CDR3 has 15 amino acids. This CDR3 reads CSAGQGAPGTDTQYF. For the CDR3, the DNA is TGCAGTGCGGGACAGGGGGCGCCGGGGACAGATACGCAGTATTTT.

This clonotype was counted many times. This chain uses TRBV7-8 with TRBJ2-5; 9 bases line up with TRBD1. CDR3 length: 16 residues. The J segment lost 0 bases and the V segment lost 1 base, leaving 3 bases of the junction unmatched. Germline V CDR1 and CDR2: SGHVS, FQNEAQ. The CDR3 DNA is TGTGCCAGCAGCTTAGGGGACAGGGTCGACCAAGAGACCCAGTACTTC. Translation: CASSLGDRVDQETQYF.

In its sample, this clonotype was seen many times. The chain is built from TRBV3-1 and TRBJ1-1, with a tentative D call TRBD1 (6 bases). This CDR3 comprises 15 residues. Germline assignment: CDR1 LGHDT and CDR2 YNNKEL (reference sequence). Trimming took off 4 bases at V and 0 bases at J, with 12 bases between the two ends. CDR3 DNA: TGTGCCAGCAGCCCCAGGGGACTGATGAACACTGAAGCTTTCTTT. Its protein product is CASSPRGLMNTEAFF.

This clonotype appeared many times. The V call is TRBV5-1, the J call TRBJ2-6; D remains unclear. The germline V gene has CDR1 SGHRS and CDR2 YFSETQ. This CDR3 is 17 amino acids long. V lost 4 bases and J 2 bases, leaving 16 bases between the germline ends. The chain's CDR3 is CASSQTTLMAGANVLTF. The DNA of the CDR3 is TGCGCCAGCAGCCAGACAACTCTCATGGCTGGGGCCAACGTCCTGACTTTC.

Judged by abundance, this clonotype is medium-sized (0.01 to 0.1%). The chain recombines TRBV5-1 with TRBJ1-2; D may be TRBD1 (5 bases). The ends were cut back, 4 bases at V and 3 bases at J, with 16 bases in the middle. The CDR3 extends over 15 amino acids. CDR1 is SGHRS and CDR2 is YFSETQ in the germline V gene. The CDR3 DNA sequence: TGCGCCAGCAGCAGCGGGACGGAATACTACTATGGCTACACCTTC. Protein product: CASSSGTEYYYGYTF.

At least ten counts were recorded for this clonotype. This chain joins TRBV10-3 and TRBJ2-5, with TRBD1 matching 9 bases. The CDR3 is made up of 14 amino acids. CDR1 and CDR2 from the germline V gene are ENHRY and SYGVKD. The V gene end was trimmed by 6 bases and the J gene end by 4 bases; junction bases not matched to a gene: 6. CDR3 amino acids: CAIRTGGGGETQYF. The CDR3 coding sequence is TGTGCCATCAGGACAGGGGGTGGAGGAGAGACCCAGTACTTC.

This clonotype has only a few counts. The genes are TRBV30 and TRBJ1-5, with 8 bases matching TRBD1. The CDR3 covers 16 residues. Germline assignment: CDR1 GTSNPN and CDR2 SVGIG (reference sequence). V gave up 2 bases and J gave up 4 bases; unmatched junction bases: 10. This CDR3 reads CAWSSDGQGGNQPQHF. The CDR3 region has the DNA TGTGCCTGGAGTTCTGATGGACAGGGTGGAAATCAGCCCCAGCATTTT.

This clonotype is termed medium-sized. CDR3 nucleotides: TGCAGTGCTAGAGTTCGGCGGGAGGGACCCTACAATGAGCAGTTCTTC. Amino acids: CSARVRREGPYNEQFF. The V call is TRBV20-1, the J call TRBJ2-1; 9 bases map to TRBD2. Germline V gene lookup returns CDR1 DFQATT and CDR2 SNEGSKA (reference sequence). V lost 1 base and J lost 2; bases outside the gene matches: 6. The CDR3 has 16 amino acids.

This clonotype was observed at least ten times. V and J are TRBV5-1 and TRBJ1-2; D ambiguous. Germline loops: CDR1 SGHRS, CDR2 YFSETQ. This CDR3 is 13 amino acids long. The V end was cut by 5 bases, the J end by 2 bases, with 10 bases between. CDR3 DNA sequence: TGCGCCAGCAGGGGAGTTTTCAACTATGGCTACACCTTC. Translating it yields CASRGVFNYGYTF. Supplemented by reference TRBV5-1 and TRBJ1-2, the full variable domain reads KAGVTQTPRYLIKTRGQQVTLSCSPISGHRSVSWYQQTPGQGLQFLFEYFSETQRNKGNFPGRFSGRQFSNSRSEMNVSTLELGDSALYLCASRGVFNYGYTFGSGTRLTVV.

This clonotype was detected ten times or more. This chain uses TRBV29-1 with TRBJ2-5, with a possible D match to TRBD1 (6 bases). Germline values: CDR1 SQVTM, CDR2 ANQGSEA. Trimming cost V 3 bases and J 2 bases, with 16 bases left between them. This CDR3 contains 15 residues. The CDR3 coding sequence is TGCAGCGTTGAGCAGTGGGAGACAGGACAAGAGACCCAGTACTTC. Its translation: CSVEQWETGQETQYF.

This clonotype was seen at least ten times. This chain joins TRBV5-1 and TRBJ2-7, with 7 bases aligning to TRBD1. The CDR3 is made up of 15 amino acids. Trimming took 4 bases from V and 0 from J; bases not matched to a gene: 7. Germline loops: CDR1 SGHRS, CDR2 YFSETQ. As DNA, the CDR3 is TGCGCCAGCAGCCCGGACAGGCTGACCTCCTACGAGCAGTACTTC. Translating it yields CASSPDRLTSYEQYF.

In its sample, this clonotype was seen many times. This chain connects TRBV18 to TRBJ2-3, with 8 bases lining up with TRBD2. CDR1 and CDR2 (germline): KGHSH, LQKENI. This CDR3 has 19 residues. V was clipped by 2 bases and J by 0 bases; unmatched bases: 13. The CDR3 coding sequence is TGTGCCAGCTCACCAGGGACGGGGATTAGCGGGACCAGCACAGATACGCAGTATTTT. Translating gives CASSPGTGISGTSTDTQYF.